Sequencing of this TCR beta chain was carried out in a study of control samples from healthy donors and cancer patients. The CDR3 sequence is 13 residues long. V was pared by 2 bases and J by 2 bases, with 7 bases between. Per germline, CDR1 LNHNV and CDR2 YYDKDF (reference sequence). TCRdb keeps only in-frame clones here, not all; method: immunoSEQ multiplex PCR. The sample consists of some 130,000 clones, about 90% of them appearing once. This clonotype originated in a woman in her 50s in good health. Sequenced: blood. J is TRBJ2-7 and V is TRBV15; D not resolved. As DNA, the CDR3 is TGTGCCACCAGCAGAAGTGAACCCTACGAGCAGTACTTC. It is translated as CATSRSEPYEQYF.